This TCR beta chain was profiled in a study of blood T cell repertoires in COVID-19. TCRdb's table, derived via immunoSEQ multiplex PCR, lists solely in-frame clones and lacks some. In the table there are approximately 160,000 clones, approximately 80% of which are singletons. V gave up 4 bases and J gave up 1 base; unmatched junction bases: 9. The CDR3 consists of 16 residues. From germline, CDR1 is SGDLS and CDR2 YYNGEE. Resolution of symptoms, clearance, or two negative PCRs was present in recovered Cohort 3 donors. The chain carries TRBV9 and TRBJ1-1; TRBD1 agrees at 8 bases. The receptor comes from a man aged 40-50 years who had recovered from COVID-19. Sequenced sample: PBMCs or T cells enriched from blood (not recorded which). For the CDR3, the DNA is TGTGCCAGCAGCCCGAGACAGGGGTTGGGGAACACTGAAGCTTTCTTT. Its translation: CASSPRQGLGNTEAFF.